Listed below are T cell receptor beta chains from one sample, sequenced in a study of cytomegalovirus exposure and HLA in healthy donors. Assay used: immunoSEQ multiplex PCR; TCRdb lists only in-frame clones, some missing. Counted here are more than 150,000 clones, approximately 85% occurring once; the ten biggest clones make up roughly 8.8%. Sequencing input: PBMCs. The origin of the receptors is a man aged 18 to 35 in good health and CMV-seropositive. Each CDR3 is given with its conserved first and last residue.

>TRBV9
CASSPGEPMKKEETQYF
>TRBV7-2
CASSLGQGRNSPLHF
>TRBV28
CASSWGGSTEAFF
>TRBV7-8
CASSFMNSAPSYEQYF
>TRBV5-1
CASSSGGLSVSPLHF
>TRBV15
CATSTSTGGGYEQYF
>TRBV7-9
CASSFTLGSNYGYTF
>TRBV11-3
CASSQYGANVLTF
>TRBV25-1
CASSEDRGKWEQYF
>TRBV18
CASSPPGATGELFF
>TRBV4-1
CASSLLVGSTDTQYF
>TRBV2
CASTSWPTGGDEQFF
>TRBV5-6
CASSPGHYEQYF
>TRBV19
CASSIKSRGEGYGYTF
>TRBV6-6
CASRLEGSMNTEAFF
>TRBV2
CASSGSQGDGEQYF
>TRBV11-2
CASSTDRVQPQHF
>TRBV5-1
CASSSPSRGPSYEQYF
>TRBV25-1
CASSERYRGRGNTEAFF
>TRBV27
CASSPRDRGLYEQYF
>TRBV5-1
CASSFGLAGEFYNEQFF
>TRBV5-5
CASSPGQGYNEQFF
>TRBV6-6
CASRSGTGDQGQYF
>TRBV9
CASSVGTGTNFYTGNTIYF
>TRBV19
CASSSWTGPAYEQYF
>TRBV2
CATTGGGTDTQYF
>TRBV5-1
CASSFEGQPQHF
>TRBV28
CASSFIGGSGNTIYF
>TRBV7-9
CASGENQPQHF
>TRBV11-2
CASSGEGQVTNYGYTF
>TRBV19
CASSPASGSSTDTQYF
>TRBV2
CASSSWRRNMNTEAFF
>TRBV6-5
CASSRQGGLGSPLHF
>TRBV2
CASSESGGYTF
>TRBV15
CATRLAGGGEQFF
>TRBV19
CASSNGDPNRGQYF
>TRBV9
CASSPRTSGGLLNTDTQYF
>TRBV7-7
CASSAVGGGEETQYF
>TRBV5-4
CASSFGGNTEAFF
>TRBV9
CASSTTTGGLETQYF
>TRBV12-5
CASGAGTGYGYTF
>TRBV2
CARTGDMNTEAFF
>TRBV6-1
CASSTPGLQETQYF
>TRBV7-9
CSSSSLTYEQYF
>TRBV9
CASSVEGDPDYEQYF
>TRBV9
CASSVTGDSPLHF
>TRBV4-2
CASSQDQWGGDKNIQYF
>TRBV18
CASSPDGNYGYTF
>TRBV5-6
CASRPRQGQETQYF